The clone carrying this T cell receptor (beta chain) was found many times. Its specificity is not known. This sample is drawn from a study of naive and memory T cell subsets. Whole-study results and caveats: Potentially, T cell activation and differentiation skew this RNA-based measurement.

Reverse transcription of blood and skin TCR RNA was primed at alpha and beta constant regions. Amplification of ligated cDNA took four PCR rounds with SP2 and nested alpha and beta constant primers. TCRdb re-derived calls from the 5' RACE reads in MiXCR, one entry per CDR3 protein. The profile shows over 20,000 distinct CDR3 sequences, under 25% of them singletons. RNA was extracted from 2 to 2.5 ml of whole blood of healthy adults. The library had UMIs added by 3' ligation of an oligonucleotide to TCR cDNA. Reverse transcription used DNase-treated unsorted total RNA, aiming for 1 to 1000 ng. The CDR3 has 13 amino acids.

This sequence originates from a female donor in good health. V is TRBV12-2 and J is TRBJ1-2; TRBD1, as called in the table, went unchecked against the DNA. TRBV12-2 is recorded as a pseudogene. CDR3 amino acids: CASRLGGGQGYTF. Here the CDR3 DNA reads TGTGCAAGTCGCTTAGGAGGGGGCCAGGGCTACACCTTC.